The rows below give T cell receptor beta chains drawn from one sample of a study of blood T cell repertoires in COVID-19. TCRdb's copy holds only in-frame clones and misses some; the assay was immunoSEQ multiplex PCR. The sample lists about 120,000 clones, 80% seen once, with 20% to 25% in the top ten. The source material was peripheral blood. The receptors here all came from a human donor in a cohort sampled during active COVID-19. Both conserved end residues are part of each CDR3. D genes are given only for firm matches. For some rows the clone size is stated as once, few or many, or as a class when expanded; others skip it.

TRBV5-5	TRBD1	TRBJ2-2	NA	TGTGCCAGCAGCAGGGCCGGGACAGGGAGAGGTAACACCGGGGAGCTGTTTTTT	CASSRAGTGRGNTGELFF
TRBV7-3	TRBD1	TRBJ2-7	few	TGTGCCAGCAGGGCGGGACAGGGAGGAAACTACGAGCAGTACTTC	CASRAGQGGNYEQYF
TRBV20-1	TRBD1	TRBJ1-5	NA	TGCAGTGCTAGTCCGGACAGGGGGTATCAGCCCCAGCATTTT	CSASPDRGYQPQHF
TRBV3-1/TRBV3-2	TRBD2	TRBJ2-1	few	TGTGCCAGCAGCCAATGGCCTAGCGGGAGGTGGAATGAGCAGTTCTTC	CASSQWPSGRWNEQFF
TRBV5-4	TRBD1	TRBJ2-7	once	TGTGCCAGCAGCTTGGTGGCCGGGACAGGGGGCATAATGCAGTACTTC	CASSLVAGTGGIMQYF
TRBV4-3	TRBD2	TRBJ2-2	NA	TGCGCCAGCAGCCAAGGGCTCATAGCGGGAGAAATCGATCCCGGGGAGCTGTTTTTT	CASSQGLIAGEIDPGELFF
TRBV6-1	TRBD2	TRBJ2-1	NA	TGTGCCAGCAGTGAAGCTTTGGCGGGGGGCTTGAATGAGCAGTTCTTC	CASSEALAGGLNEQFF
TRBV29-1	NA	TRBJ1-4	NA	TGCAGCGTTGAACTAGGGACACGGGATGAAAAACTGTTTTTT	CSVELGTRDEKLFF
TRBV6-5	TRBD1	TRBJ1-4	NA	TGTGCCAGCAGTCTGGGGACAGGAGTTGAAAAACTGTTTTTT	CASSLGTGVEKLFF
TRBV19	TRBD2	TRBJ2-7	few	TGTGCCAGTAGTATTCCACTAGCGGGGTCGCGGGAGCAGTACTTC	CASSIPLAGSREQYF
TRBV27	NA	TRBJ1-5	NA	TGTGCCAGCAGAAAGGACAGTAGCCAGCCCCAGCATTTT	CASRKDSSQPQHF
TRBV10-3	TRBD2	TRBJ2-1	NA	TGTGCCATCAGTGAGTCAGGTAGCGGGAGTGTTGGTCGCAATGAGCAGTTCTTC	CAISESGSGSVGRNEQFF
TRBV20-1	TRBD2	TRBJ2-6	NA	TGCAGTGCTAGTAAGCTGAGCGGGAGGGCCAGGGCTGGGGCCAACGTCCTGACTTTC	CSASKLSGRARAGANVLTF
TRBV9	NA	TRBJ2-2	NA	TGTGCCAGCACTTCGGCGGGGACGAACACCGGGGAGCTGTTTTTT	CASTSAGTNTGELFF
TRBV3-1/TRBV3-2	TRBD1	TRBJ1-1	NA	TGTGCCAGCAGCCTACGGACAGGGGGGAAGAACACTGAAGCTTTCTTT	CASSLRTGGKNTEAFF
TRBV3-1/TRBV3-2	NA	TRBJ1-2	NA	TGTGCCAGCAGTGAGACTAACTATGGCTACACCTTC	CASSETNYGYTF
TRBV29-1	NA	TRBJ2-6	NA	TGCAGCGTTGATAAGGGAGCTGGGGCCAACGTCCTGACTTTC	CSVDKGAGANVLTF
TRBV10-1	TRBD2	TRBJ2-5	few	TGCGCCAGCAGGGATCCTCTCCGCACCCCTAGCGGGGGGGCCAGGGAGACCCAGTACTTC	CASRDPLRTPSGGARETQYF
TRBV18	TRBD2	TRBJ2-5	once	TGTGCCAGCTCACCAGGTCTAGCGGGCCAAGAGACCCAGTACTTC	CASSPGLAGQETQYF
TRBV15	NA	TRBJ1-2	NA	TGTGCCACCAGCAGAGGAGCAGGGGAGGGGACCTATGGCTACACCTTC	CATSRGAGEGTYGYTF
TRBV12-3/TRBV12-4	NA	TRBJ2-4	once	TGTGCCAGCAGAAGGGGCCGGGACATTCAGTACTTC	CASRRGRDIQYF
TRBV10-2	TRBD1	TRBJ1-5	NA	TGCGCCAGCAGTGATTCAGGGGGCGGCAATCAGCCCCAGCATTTT	CASSDSGGGNQPQHF
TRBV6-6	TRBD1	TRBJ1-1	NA	TGTGCCAGCAGTCCCCTCCGGGACAGCTTATCTACGGTGAACACTGAAGCTTTCTTT	CASSPLRDSLSTVNTEAFF
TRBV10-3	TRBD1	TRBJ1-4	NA	TGTGCCATCAGTGATTCCCGGGGACAGGAACAGTCTAATGAAAAACTGTTTTTT	CAISDSRGQEQSNEKLFF
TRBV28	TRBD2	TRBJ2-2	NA	TGTGCCAGCGGGACTAGCGGGAGGATGAACACCGGGGAGCTGTTTTTT	CASGTSGRMNTGELFF
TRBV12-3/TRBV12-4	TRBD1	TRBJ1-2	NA	TGTGCCAGCAGCCGGACAGGGGGCTATGGCTACACCTTC	CASSRTGGYGYTF
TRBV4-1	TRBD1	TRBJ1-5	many	TGCGCCAGCAGCCAAACAGGGGGTTTTGGTCAGCCCCAGCATTTT	CASSQTGGFGQPQHF
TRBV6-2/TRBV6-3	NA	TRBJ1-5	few	TGTGCCAGCAGTTACGAGTGGAGCAATCAGCCCCAGCATTTT	CASSYEWSNQPQHF
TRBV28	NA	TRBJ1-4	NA	TGTGCCAGCACTCCTGTGGAGACTAATGAAAAACTGTTTTTT	CASTPVETNEKLFF
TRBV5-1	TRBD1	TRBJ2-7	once	TGCGCCAGCAGCTTGGCAGGGACAGGGGTCTACGAGCAGTACTTC	CASSLAGTGVYEQYF
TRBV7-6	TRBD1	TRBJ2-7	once	TGTGCCAGCAGCTTAGCGCAGGGGGCCCACAGCGAGCAGTACTTC	CASSLAQGAHSEQYF
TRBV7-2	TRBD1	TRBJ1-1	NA	TGTGCCAGCAGCTTGTCCAGGGGGCACACTGAAGCTTTCTTT	CASSLSRGHTEAFF
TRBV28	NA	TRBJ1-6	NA	TGTGCCAGCAGCGGACCCATACGGGAGCCGCAGTCACCCCTCCACTTT	CASSGPIREPQSPLHF
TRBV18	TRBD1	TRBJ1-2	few	TGTGCCAGCTCACCCTCTGGGACAGTTAACTATGGCTACACCTTC	CASSPSGTVNYGYTF
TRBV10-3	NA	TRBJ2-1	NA	TGTGCCATCACTCCCGGCCTGGGCTGGGAGCAGTTCTTC	CAITPGLGWEQFF
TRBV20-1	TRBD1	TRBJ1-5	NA	TGCAGTGCTAGTCGACAGGGGCCCCAGCATTTT	CSASRQGPQHF
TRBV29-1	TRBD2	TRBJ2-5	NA	TGCAGCGCCAAAAAACTAGCGGGAGTGGAGACCCAGTACTTC	CSAKKLAGVETQYF
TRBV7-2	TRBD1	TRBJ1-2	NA	TGTGCCAGCAGCACTCGGACAGGGGAGGGCTACACCTTC	CASSTRTGEGYTF